This T cell receptor beta chain was identified during a study of beta chain features in type 1 diabetes. Study results and limitations: Type 1 diabetes patients had TCRB CDR3s that were shorter (moderately but significantly so) in all four CD4+ subsets. TCRB repertoires of naive, central memory and Treg cells appeared more similar among patients than among healthy donors.

Since all of the isolated RNA was reverse transcribed, expressed TCRB transcripts were what got sequenced. Generated by immunoSEQ multiplex PCR, the TCRdb table keeps only in-frame clones and is missing some. The top ten clones hold around 2.5% of a sample with about 120,000 clones, roughly 17% of them seen once. Without exception, sorted populations had purity beyond 95%. The germline V gene encodes CDR1 LNHDA and CDR2 SQIVND (reference sequence). The V end lost 5 bases, the J end lost 3 bases, and 20 bases lay between the germline ends. The CDR3 length is 16 residues. This clone has a handful of counts. Its antigen remains unknown.

The chain uses TRBV19 and TRBJ2-7; the D gene is possibly TRBD1 (6 bases). The receptor's source is a man aged 18 to 35 with type 1 diabetes. The sequenced sample consisted of central memory CD4+ T cells from blood. Written as DNA, the CDR3 is TGTGCCAGTAGTTTGATCCCGGGACACCTACTCTACGAGCAGTACTTC. Translating it yields CASSLIPGHLLYEQYF.